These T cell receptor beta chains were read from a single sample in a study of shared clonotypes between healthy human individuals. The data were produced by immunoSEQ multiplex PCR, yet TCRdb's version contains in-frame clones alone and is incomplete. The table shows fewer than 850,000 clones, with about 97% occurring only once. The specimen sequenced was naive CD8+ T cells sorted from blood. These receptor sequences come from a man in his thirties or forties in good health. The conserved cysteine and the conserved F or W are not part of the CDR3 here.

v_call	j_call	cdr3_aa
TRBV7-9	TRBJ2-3	ASSFSTDTQY
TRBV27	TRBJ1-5	ASSPGQTNQPQH
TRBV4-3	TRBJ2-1	ASSQDGRAYNEQF
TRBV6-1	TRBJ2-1	ASSEGGSYYNEQF
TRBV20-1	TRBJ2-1	SCYRANEQF
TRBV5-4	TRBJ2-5	ASSLGSSGRLGETQY
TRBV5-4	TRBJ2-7	ASSPLAGGPYEQY
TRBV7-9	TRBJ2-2	ASSLVGQATGELF
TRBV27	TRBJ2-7	ASSNTVDYEQY
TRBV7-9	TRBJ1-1	ASSPPGWNTEAF
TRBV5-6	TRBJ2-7	ASSYGTFTYEQY
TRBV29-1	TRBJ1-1	SVAGTELNTEAF
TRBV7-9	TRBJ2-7	ASSLVSSYEQY
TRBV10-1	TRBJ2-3	ASSETGVRTDTQY
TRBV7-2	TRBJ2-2	ASNLGSGNTGELF
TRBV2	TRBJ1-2	ASSEAYQDYGYT
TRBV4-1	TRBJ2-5	ASSQVQSRQTQY
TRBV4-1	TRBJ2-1	ASSYPRGREGIYNEQF
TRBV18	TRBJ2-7	ASSTGQGVHEQY
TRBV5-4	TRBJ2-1	ASSKGQDNEQF
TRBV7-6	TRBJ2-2	ASSLGGVVESTGELF
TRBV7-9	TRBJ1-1	ASSLAGRPTEAF
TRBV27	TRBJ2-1	ASTTTSGSYEQF
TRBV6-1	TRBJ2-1	ASSGWGGYPVNEQF
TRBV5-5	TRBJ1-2	ASSLANRAEGYT
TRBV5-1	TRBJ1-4	ASSLGEEEKLF
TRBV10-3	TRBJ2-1	AISEFQGANEQF
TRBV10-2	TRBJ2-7	ASSESTWGYEQY
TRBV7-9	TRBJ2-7	ASSLASKVDEQY
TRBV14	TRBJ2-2	ASSQGYFTGELF
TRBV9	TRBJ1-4	ASSVGLGGEDEKLF
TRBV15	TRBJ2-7	ATSLAGHAYEQY
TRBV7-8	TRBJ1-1	ASSSDREAF
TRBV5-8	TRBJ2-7	ASGHYEQY
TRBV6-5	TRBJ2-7	ASSYSAGTYEQY
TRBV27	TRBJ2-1	ASSLSGLAGDEQF
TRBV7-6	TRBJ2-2	ASSSFSGRRAGELF
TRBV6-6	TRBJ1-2	ASSYSGQGNHGYT
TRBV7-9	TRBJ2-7	ASSQAAVDRASLEQY
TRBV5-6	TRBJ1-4	ASSDPGGGTEKLF
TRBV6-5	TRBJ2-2	ASSPNRLTGELF
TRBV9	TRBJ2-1	ASSVRAESQF
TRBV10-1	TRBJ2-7	ASSEAGTGYEQY
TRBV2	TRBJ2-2	ASSDALAGGIGELF
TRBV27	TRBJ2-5	ASSLFSGGATAQY
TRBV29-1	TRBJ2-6	SVLDRAPSGANVLT
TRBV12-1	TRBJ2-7	ASSFARLPITYEQY
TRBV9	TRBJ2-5	ASTSGGGYQETQY
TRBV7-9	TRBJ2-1	ASSLSVYNEQF
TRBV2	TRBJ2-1	AHTSGSGYNEQF
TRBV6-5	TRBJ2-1	ASTRLAGGDNEQF
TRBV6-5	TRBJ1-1	ASTSGEDTEAF
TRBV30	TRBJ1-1	AWSFLGGALGAF
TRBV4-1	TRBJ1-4	ASSQGRGSANEKLF
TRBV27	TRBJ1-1	ASRPGMNTEAF
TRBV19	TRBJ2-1	ASSMTSGRYNEQF
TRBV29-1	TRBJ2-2	SVKNSTGRFIAGELF
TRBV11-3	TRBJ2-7	ASSPTGGGWTSWNEQY